Listed below are T cell receptor beta chains from one sample, sequenced in a study of blood T cell repertoires in COVID-19. The table came from immunoSEQ multiplex PCR; TCRdb's copy has only in-frame clones and leaves some out. The sample shows fewer than 650,000 clones, 70% to 90% of them seen only once. Sequencing used peripheral blood. Receptors were obtained from a woman aged 45-59 years with COVID-19, enrolled during active disease. CDR3s include the opening cysteine and the closing phenylalanine or tryptophan. Each record gives: J gene, V gene, D gene, clone size, CDR3 length, CDR3 protein, CDR3 DNA. The D gene is left open where the match is weak. Size values are once, few and many counts, or a class for expanded clones, and some rows have none.

>TRBJ1-2|TRBV6-5|-|-|13
CASTLTVNYGYTF
TGTGCCAGCACCTTGACAGTGAACTATGGCTACACCTTC
>TRBJ2-2|TRBV10-3|-|-|13
CAISVGDTGELFF
TGTGCCATCAGTGTAGGGGACACCGGGGAGCTGTTTTTT
>TRBJ2-1|TRBV12-3/TRBV12-4|TRBD2|few|13
CAGERGDWDEQFF
TGTGCCGGAGAGCGGGGGGATTGGGATGAGCAGTTCTTC
>TRBJ2-3|TRBV5-6|-|once|12
CASSLGLDTQYF
TGTGCCAGCAGCTTAGGACTAGATACGCAGTATTTT
>TRBJ1-1|TRBV12-5|-|-|18
CASAFPGRGLLLNTEAFF
TGTGCTAGTGCCTTCCCAGGGAGGGGTCTACTCTTGAACACTGAAGCTTTCTTT
>TRBJ2-7|TRBV2|TRBD1|-|15
CASSDEAGGNHEQYF
TGTGCCAGCAGTGATGAGGCAGGGGGCAACCACGAGCAGTACTTC
>TRBJ2-2|TRBV30|-|-|13
CACFNRNTGELFF
TGTGCCTGTTTTAACAGGAACACCGGGGAGCTGTTTTTT
>TRBJ1-5|TRBV24-1|-|-|14
CATSDSGSNQPQHF
TGTGCCACCAGTGATTCGGGGAGCAATCAGCCCCAGCATTTT
>TRBJ1-1|TRBV29-1|TRBD1|-|12
CSVGQGNTEAFF
TGCAGCGTCGGACAGGGGAACACTGAAGCTTTCTTT
>TRBJ1-4|TRBV9|TRBD1|-|16
CASSPTGGVGARKLFF
TGTGCCAGCAGTCCAACAGGGGGCGTAGGTGCGAGGAAACTGTTTTTT
>TRBJ2-7|TRBV5-1|TRBD1|once|15
CASSPPTGPFSEQYF
TGCGCCAGCAGCCCGCCGACAGGGCCATTCTCCGAGCAGTACTTC
>TRBJ1-6|TRBV3-1/TRBV3-2|TRBD1|once|13
CASWDRGHSPLHF
TGTGCCAGCTGGGACAGGGGCCATTCACCCCTCCACTTT
>TRBJ1-2|TRBV20-1|TRBD1|-|14
CSASPTGEDYGYTF
TGCAGTGCTAGTCCTACAGGGGAGGACTATGGCTACACCTTC
>TRBJ1-1|TRBV2|-|-|11
CASDETGGAFF
TGTGCCAGCGATGAGACAGGTGGTGCTTTCTTT
>TRBJ2-1|TRBV4-1|TRBD2|-|16
CASSQAGTSGGAEQFF
TGCGCCAGCAGCCAAGCCGGGACTAGCGGGGGGGCTGAGCAGTTCTTC
>TRBJ2-1|TRBV28|TRBD1|-|15
CAIQIRDRAGDEQFF
TGTGCCATCCAAATCCGGGACAGGGCTGGGGATGAGCAGTTCTTC
>TRBJ1-6|TRBV5-8|TRBD1|-|18
CASSLVRTGGAADSPLHF
TGTGCCAGCAGCTTGGTTCGCACAGGGGGCGCGGCTGATTCACCCCTCCACTTT
>TRBJ2-7|TRBV4-2|-|once|15
CASSQKRWASYEQYF
TGTGCCAGCAGCCAGAAACGGTGGGCCTCCTACGAGCAGTACTTC
>TRBJ1-3|TRBV11-2|-|-|19
CASSPRPLSTVTSGNTIYF
TGTGCCAGCAGCCCCCGACCCTTATCGACAGTCACCTCTGGAAACACCATATATTTT
>TRBJ2-2|TRBV4-1|-|once|16
CASSQEGRLSTGELFF
TGCGCCAGCAGCCAAGAAGGGAGGCTAAGCACCGGGGAGCTGTTTTTT
>TRBJ1-5|TRBV10-3|-|-|13
CAISSREGQPQHF
TGTGCCATCAGCAGCAGGGAAGGGCAGCCCCAGCATTTT
>TRBJ1-2|TRBV5-8|-|once|15
CASSWAGARTYGYTF
TGTGCCAGCAGCTGGGCAGGGGCGAGGACCTATGGCTACACCTTC
>TRBJ2-1|TRBV2|-|-|15
CASRQGRSSYNEQFF
TGTGCCAGCAGGCAGGGGCGGAGCTCCTACAATGAGCAGTTCTTC
>TRBJ1-1|TRBV10-3|-|once|15
CAISDPGRGDAEAFF
TGTGCCATCAGTGACCCCGGCAGGGGAGATGCTGAAGCTTTCTTT
>TRBJ1-5|TRBV10-1|-|few|17
CASSVMSTENSNQPQHF
TGCGCCAGCAGTGTCATGTCGACAGAGAATAGCAATCAGCCCCAGCATTTT
>TRBJ1-2|TRBV5-1|TRBD1|few|14
CASSPPGQGHGYTF
TGCGCCAGCAGCCCCCCGGGACAGGGGCATGGCTACACCTTC
>TRBJ1-1|TRBV6-6|TRBD1|-|14
CASKTGTGGTEAFF
TGTGCCAGCAAAACCGGGACAGGGGGTACTGAAGCTTTCTTT
>TRBJ1-2|TRBV7-8|-|-|13
CASSSDSNYGYTF
TGTGCCAGCAGCTCGGACAGCAACTATGGCTACACCTTC
>TRBJ1-5|TRBV6-6|-|-|15
CASSYEGGSNQPQHF
TGTGCCAGCAGTTACGAGGGTGGGAGCAATCAGCCCCAGCATTTT
>TRBJ2-1|TRBV24-1|-|-|12
CATSHLNNEQFF
TGTGCCACTAGCCACCTGAACAATGAGCAGTTCTTC
>TRBJ1-1|TRBV9|-|-|13
CASSSGGYTEAFF
TGTGCCAGCAGCTCGGGGGGGTACACTGAAGCTTTCTTT
>TRBJ2-2|TRBV11-2|-|-|12
CASSRYIGELFF
TGTGCCAGCAGCCGCTATATCGGGGAGCTGTTTTTT
>TRBJ1-1|TRBV11-2|-|-|16
CASSLDQDRLNTEAFF
TGTGCCAGCAGCTTAGATCAGGATCGATTGAACACTGAAGCTTTCTTT
>TRBJ1-3|TRBV30|TRBD1|-|14
CAWTTGSSGNTIYF
TGTGCCTGGACGACAGGGAGCTCTGGAAACACCATATATTTT
>TRBJ1-5|TRBV3-1/TRBV3-2|TRBD1|-|15
CASSQSWDRVKPQHF
TGTGCCAGCAGCCAAAGTTGGGACAGGGTAAAGCCCCAGCATTTT
>TRBJ1-1|TRBV27|-|-|13
CASRPTGNTEAFF
TGTGCCAGCAGACCGACAGGGAACACTGAAGCTTTCTTT
>TRBJ1-2|TRBV30|-|few|10
CAWSGDGYTF
TGTGCCTGGAGTGGAGATGGCTACACCTTC
>TRBJ2-2|TRBV7-2|TRBD1|-|17
CASSLSPRGRGSGELFF
TGTGCCAGCAGCTTATCCCCAAGGGGGCGAGGGTCCGGGGAGCTGTTTTTT
>TRBJ1-1|TRBV7-2|-|-|13
CASSLGSRREAFF
TGTGCCAGCAGCTTAGGATCGAGGCGTGAAGCTTTCTTT
>TRBJ2-3|TRBV9|TRBD2|-|16
CASSAGLAGVGDTQYF
TGTGCCAGCAGCGCCGGACTAGCGGGGGTAGGAGATACGCAGTATTTT
>TRBJ2-1|TRBV13|-|-|16
CASSRRLTSSYNEQFF
TGTGCCAGCAGCAGACGACTGACTAGCTCCTACAATGAGCAGTTCTTC
>TRBJ1-2|TRBV19|-|-|14
CASSKPYLDYGYTF
TGTGCCAGTAGTAAACCCTATTTAGACTATGGCTACACCTTC
>TRBJ2-2|TRBV5-1|TRBD1|-|15
CASSLDQGAGGELFF
TGCGCCAGCAGCTTGGATCAGGGGGCAGGCGGGGAGCTGTTTTTT
>TRBJ2-1|TRBV5-8|TRBD2|-|19
CASSLGTLRGGGVYNEQFF
TGTGCCAGCAGCTTGGGGACCTTGAGGGGCGGGGGAGTCTACAATGAGCAGTTCTTC
>TRBJ1-4|TRBV7-2|-|-|16
CASSLGVRGTNEKLFF
TGTGCCAGCAGCTTAGGGGTCAGAGGCACTAATGAAAAACTGTTTTTT
>TRBJ2-7|TRBV10-3|-|once|14
CAISEFSLAGEQYF
TGTGCCATCAGTGAGTTTTCTTTGGCAGGCGAGCAGTACTTC
>TRBJ1-1|TRBV3-1/TRBV3-2|-|-|14
CASSQAGGRTEAFF
TGTGCCAGCAGCCAAGCAGGAGGGAGGACTGAAGCTTTCTTT
>TRBJ2-7|TRBV20-1|-|once|12
CSASGGPYEQYF
TGCAGTGCTAGTGGGGGGCCGTACGAGCAGTACTTC
>TRBJ1-1|TRBV7-9|-|-|13
CASSPLIYTEAFF
TGTGCCAGCAGCCCTCTTATATACACTGAAGCTTTCTTT
>TRBJ1-1|TRBV10-3|-|-|13
CARATDPNTEAFF
TGTGCCAGGGCGACAGACCCGAACACTGAAGCTTTCTTT
>TRBJ2-7|TRBV29-1|TRBD2|few|15
CSVQLGLAGVDEQYF
TGCAGCGTCCAACTAGGACTAGCGGGGGTAGATGAGCAGTACTTC
>TRBJ1-4|TRBV9|-|-|14
CASSAEGENEKLFF
TGTGCCAGCAGCGCAGAGGGGGAGAATGAAAAACTGTTTTTT
>TRBJ2-7|TRBV19|TRBD2|once|18
CASSISSGGYRSSYEQYF
TGTGCCAGTAGTATATCTAGCGGGGGATACCGGAGCTCCTACGAGCAGTACTTC
>TRBJ1-2|TRBV28|-|few|14
CASQFSRGSIGYTF
TGTGCCAGTCAGTTCTCTCGGGGTTCGATTGGCTACACCTTC
>TRBJ2-7|TRBV11-2|-|-|14
CASTKRWQGWEQYF
TGTGCCAGCACCAAACGGTGGCAGGGGTGGGAGCAGTACTTC
>TRBJ1-1|TRBV2|-|once|17
CASSEEGWRARDTEAFF
TGTGCCAGCAGTGAAGAGGGGTGGAGGGCTAGGGACACTGAAGCTTTCTTT
>TRBJ1-4|TRBV25-1|-|-|13
CASSVRRNEKLFF
TGTGCCAGCAGCGTCCGGAGGAATGAAAAACTGTTTTTT
>TRBJ2-3|TRBV5-4|-|-|15
CASSFNGGAGVTQYF
TGTGCCAGCAGCTTTAATGGGGGGGCGGGGGTTACGCAGTATTTT